Listed below are T cell receptor beta chains from one sample, sequenced in a study of T-cell memory formation after mild COVID-19. TCRdb used MiXCR to reprocess the 5' RACE reads, holding one entry per CDR3 protein. The table includes about 310,000 distinct CDR3 sequences, approximately 19% detected once. The sequenced sample was PBMCs or a T cell subset sorted from them (not recorded which). Every receptor here comes from a man aged 18 to 29 who had mild COVID-19 (a few samples of this study predate the infection). Cell type and time point are not known. Each CDR3 is given with its conserved first and last residue. Each record gives: D gene, J gene, V gene, clone size, CDR3 protein, CDR3 DNA. D genes are given only for firm matches. Size is omitted from some rows. Given values are once, few, many or a class for expanded clones.

- TRBJ2-3 TRBV6-2/TRBV6-3 - CASSYRWGSTDTQYF TGTGCCAGCAGTTACAGGTGGGGCAGCACAGATACGCAGTATTTT
- TRBJ1-3 TRBV7-9 - CASSQPGNTIYF TGTGCCAGCAGCCAGCCTGGAAACACCATATATTTT
- TRBJ2-2 TRBV5-1 - CASNVNTGELFF TGCGCCAGCAACGTCAACACCGGGGAGCTGTTTTTT
- TRBJ1-4 TRBV4-2 few CASSQDGGRKLFF TGTGCCAGCAGCCAAGATGGGGGAAGAAAACTGTTTTTT
- TRBJ1-2 TRBV6-5 few CASSYAGYYGYTF TGTGCCAGCAGTTACGCAGGGTACTATGGCTACACCTTC
TRBD1 TRBJ2-1 TRBV4-1 few CASSGHRVRGPGGYNEQFF TGCGCCAGCAGCGGGCACAGGGTTAGAGGGCCAGGGGGATACAATGAGCAGTTCTTC
TRBD1 TRBJ2-3 TRBV9 - CASSVNRAGGTDTQYF TGTGCCAGCAGCGTAAACCGGGCAGGGGGTACAGATACGCAGTATTTT
- TRBJ2-7 TRBV29-1 few CSVEGQPPTYEQYF TGCAGCGTTGAAGGACAGCCACCCACCTACGAGCAGTACTTC
- TRBJ2-1 TRBV12-3/TRBV12-4 few CASSLALGSVREQFF TGTGCCAGCAGTTTAGCGCTAGGTAGTGTTCGTGAGCAGTTCTTC
- TRBJ1-1 TRBV5-1 - CASSFVGNTEAFF TGCGCCAGCAGCTTCGTAGGGAACACTGAAGCTTTCTTT
- TRBJ1-4 TRBV6-5 - CASSLGGEGGNEKLFF TGTGCCAGCAGCCTAGGAGGAGAGGGCGGTAATGAAAAACTGTTTTTT
TRBD2 TRBJ2-1 TRBV5-1 - CASSSQGLAGGQGNEQFF TGCGCCAGCAGCTCCCAGGGACTAGCGGGGGGACAGGGCAATGAGCAGTTCTTC
- TRBJ1-5 TRBV12-3/TRBV12-4 many CASSLGNNQPQHF TGTGCCAGCAGTTTAGGTAACAATCAGCCCCAGCATTTT
- TRBJ2-3 TRBV18 - CASSPREDWTGYF TGTGCCAGCTCACCACGGGAGGATTGGACGGGGTATTTT
TRBD2 TRBJ2-3 TRBV7-3 - CASSPQRGNTDTQYF TGTGCCAGCAGCCCTCAGCGGGGGAACACAGATACGCAGTATTTT
- TRBJ2-6 TRBV7-3 - CASSLGAGHGANVLTF TGTGCCAGCAGCTTAGGGGCAGGGCATGGGGCCAACGTCCTGACTTTC
- TRBJ2-2 TRBV5-1 few CASSSVGQTGGELFF TGCGCCAGCAGCTCCGTTGGACAAACTGGCGGGGAGCTGTTTTTT
- TRBJ2-7 TRBV9 - CASSQTGRYEQYF TGTGCCAGCAGTCAAACAGGCCGATACGAGCAGTACTTC
TRBD1 TRBJ2-7 TRBV4-1 once CASTDTTGSYEQYF TGCGCCAGCACTGATACGACAGGGTCCTACGAGCAGTACTTC
- TRBJ2-5 TRBV20-1 many CSATEGLETQYF TGCAGTGCTACAGAGGGGCTAGAGACCCAGTACTTC
TRBD1 TRBJ2-7 TRBV9 few CASSLGTGAPYEQYF TGTGCCAGCAGCCTCGGGACAGGGGCTCCCTACGAGCAGTACTTC
TRBD1 TRBJ1-1 TRBV12-3/TRBV12-4 many CASSRTGANTEAFF TGTGCCAGCAGCCGGACAGGGGCGAACACTGAAGCTTTCTTT
- TRBJ2-3 TRBV7-9 - CASSQGIGGLSTDTQYF TGTGCCAGCAGCCAGGGGATCGGGGGTCTAAGCACAGATACGCAGTATTTT
TRBD1 TRBJ2-3 TRBV20-1 - CSARDARQGIGTDTQYF TGCAGTGCTAGAGACGCGCGACAGGGTATCGGCACAGATACGCAGTATTTT
- TRBJ2-2 TRBV2 - CASNVGTTNTGELFF TGTGCCAGCAACGTGGGGACAACGAACACCGGGGAGCTGTTTTTT
- TRBJ1-3 TRBV12-3/TRBV12-4 few CASSLLGNGNTIYF TGTGCCAGCAGTTTATTGGGCAATGGAAACACCATATATTTT
- TRBJ1-1 TRBV11-3 few CASSGRWNTEAFF TGTGCCAGCAGCGGGAGGTGGAACACTGAAGCTTTCTTT
- TRBJ1-1 TRBV7-2 few CASSSSLDRNTEAFF TGTGCCAGCAGCTCCTCGCTGGATAGGAACACTGAAGCTTTCTTT
- TRBJ2-3 TRBV10-3 few CAISEGAGDTQYF TGTGCCATCAGTGAGGGGGCGGGAGATACGCAGTATTTT
- TRBJ2-2 TRBV7-2 - CASSRRGGGPGELFF TGTGCCAGCAGCAGACGGGGAGGGGGTCCCGGGGAGCTGTTTTTT
- TRBJ1-1 TRBV15 few CATSRVTGFEAFF TGTGCCACCAGCAGAGTAACCGGGTTTGAAGCTTTCTTT
TRBD1 TRBJ1-4 TRBV9 few CASSVEGQSNEKLFF TGTGCCAGCAGCGTAGAGGGACAGTCTAATGAAAAACTGTTTTTT
TRBD1 TRBJ1-2 TRBV7-6 - CASSLSKGADYGYTF TGTGCCAGCAGCTTATCGAAGGGGGCTGACTATGGCTACACCTTC
TRBD1 TRBJ2-5 TRBV5-1 - CASSLAGTGYGETQYF TGCGCCAGCAGCTTGGCCGGGACAGGGTATGGAGAGACCCAGTACTTC
- TRBJ2-1 TRBV20-1 few CSARLGAYNEQFF TGCAGTGCTAGGCTAGGAGCTTACAATGAGCAGTTCTTC
TRBD1 TRBJ1-1 TRBV7-8 - CASSLGTGMNTEAFF TGTGCCAGCAGCTTAGGGACAGGGATGAACACTGAAGCTTTCTTT
- TRBJ1-6 TRBV9 few CASSVETGDSPLHF TGTGCCAGCAGCGTAGAAACAGGAGATTCACCCCTCCACTTT
- TRBJ2-3 TRBV6-4 - CASSERGLPQDTQYF TGTGCCAGCAGTGAAAGAGGGTTGCCTCAAGATACGCAGTATTTT
- TRBJ2-3 TRBV10-2 - CASSESRGGTDTQYF TGCGCCAGCAGTGAGTCTAGGGGGGGCACAGATACGCAGTATTTT
- TRBJ1-2 TRBV5-5 few CASTMGRGDGYTF TGTGCCAGCACCATGGGAAGGGGCGATGGCTACACCTTC
TRBD1 TRBJ2-5 TRBV4-3 - CASSQHRGGETQYF TGCGCCAGCAGCCAACACAGGGGTGGAGAGACCCAGTACTTC
- TRBJ2-5 TRBV5-1 many CASSLAANSQETQYF TGCGCCAGCAGCTTGGCCGCGAATTCCCAAGAGACCCAGTACTTC
- TRBJ2-3 TRBV7-6 many CASSLGASQDTQYF TGTGCCAGCAGCTTAGGGGCTAGTCAAGATACGCAGTATTTT
- TRBJ2-6 TRBV12-3/TRBV12-4 - CASSPSESGANVLTF TGTGCCAGCAGTCCCTCGGAGTCGGGGGCCAACGTCCTGACTTTC
TRBD2 TRBJ2-5 TRBV5-1 few CASSYTAGGQETQYF TGCGCCAGCAGCTATACAGCGGGGGGACAAGAGACCCAGTACTTC
TRBD1 TRBJ1-4 TRBV29-1 - CSVNTGGIGEKLFF TGCAGCGTAAACACAGGGGGCATCGGTGAAAAACTGTTTTTT
- TRBJ2-3 TRBV5-1 - CASSSVAASTDTQYF TGCGCCAGCAGCTCCGTAGCGGCTAGCACAGATACGCAGTATTTT
- TRBJ2-1 TRBV5-1 - CASRKTLPSSYNEQFF TGCGCCAGCAGGAAGACCCTCCCGAGCTCCTACAATGAGCAGTTCTTC
- TRBJ1-4 TRBV5-1 - CASRFGDEKLFF TGCGCCAGCAGGTTCGGAGATGAAAAACTGTTTTTT
- TRBJ1-4 TRBV4-3 - CASSQGRGDEKLFF TGCGCCAGCAGCCAAGGACGAGGGGATGAAAAACTGTTTTTT
TRBD1 TRBJ2-1 TRBV10-1 once CASSDPGQGRGNEQFF TGCGCCAGCAGTGACCCGGGACAGGGGAGAGGGAATGAGCAGTTCTTC
- TRBJ1-2 TRBV7-9 - CASRRTGINYGYTF TGTGCCAGCAGAAGGACGGGGATTAACTATGGCTACACCTTC
- TRBJ1-5 TRBV2 few CASLLQSNQPQHF TGTGCCAGCCTACTTCAGAGCAATCAGCCCCAGCATTTT